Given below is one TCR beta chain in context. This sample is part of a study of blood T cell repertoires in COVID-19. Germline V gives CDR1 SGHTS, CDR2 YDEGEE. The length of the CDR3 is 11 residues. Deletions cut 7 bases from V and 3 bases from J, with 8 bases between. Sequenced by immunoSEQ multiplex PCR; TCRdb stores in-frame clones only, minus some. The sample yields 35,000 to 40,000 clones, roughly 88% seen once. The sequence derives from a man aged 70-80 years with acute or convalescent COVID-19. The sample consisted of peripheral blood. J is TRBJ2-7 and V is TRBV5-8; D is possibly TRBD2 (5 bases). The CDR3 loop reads CASLGDYEQYF. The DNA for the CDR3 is TGTGCCAGCCTCGGGGACTACGAGCAGTACTTC.